This T cell receptor beta chain came from a study of radiation and T cells in renal cell carcinoma. As to time point: blood 4 weeks post-SBRT, at nephrectomy. Stated treatment: 15 Gy SBRT to primary tumor, nephrectomy 4 weeks later. Nephrectomy followed 15 Gy stereotactic body radiation by 4 weeks. Radiation-treated patients gave blood at baseline, week 2 and week 4. The patient's renal cell carcinoma had clear cell pathology. The assay was immunoSEQ multiplex PCR, and TCRdb's table has in-frame clones only and misses some. The sample includes some 150,000 clones, approximately 86% of them seen just once. The receptor was isolated from a woman between 45 and 65 years old with renal cell carcinoma. The specimen comprised blood, sampled from a patient whose treatment included radiotherapy and nephrectomy.

The CDR3: CASSLVVGRDEQFF. CDR3 sequence (DNA): TGTGCCAGCAGCTTAGTTGTCGGAAGGGATGAGCAGTTCTTC. The genes are TRBV7-9 and TRBJ2-1; D not resolved. The V end lost 1 base, the J end lost 8 bases, and 12 bases lay between the germline ends. Germline V gene data show CDR1 as SEHNR and CDR2 as FQNEAQ (reference sequence). The CDR3 contains 14 residues.